The entry below gives a single TCR beta chain sequence along with its context. Antigen specificity is unknown. 60 Vbeta and 13 Jbeta primers were used in PCR. Clones were sequenced by immunoSEQ multiplex PCR, and TCRdb holds only the in-frame ones, with some missing. The data include approximately 100,000 clones; the top ten clones carry about 0.59%. CDR1 and CDR2 from the germline V gene are SGHVS and FQNEAQ. The V and J ends lost 5 bases and 1 base, in that order; junction bases with no gene match: 5. CDR3 length: 15 amino acids. These data come from a study of cytomegalovirus exposure and HLA in healthy donors. General study points: In a later analysis, at a false discovery rate of 0.05, 17,000 or so TCR beta sequences were associated with HLA alleles. In vitro, three CMV-associated chains proved specific for CMV antigens.

The V gene is TRBV7-8, the J gene TRBJ2-7; 10 bases fit TRBD1. The specimen was PBMCs. This TCR derives from a middle-aged man in good health and CMV-seronegative. As DNA, the CDR3 is TGTGCCAGCAGCCACCGGGACAGGGGATCCTACGAGCAGTACTTC. Translation gives CASSHRDRGSYEQYF.